A few counts support the clone carrying this T cell receptor beta chain. Its antigen is not identified. TCRdb processed the reads anew with MiXCR; each CDR3 protein has one entry. The sample lists 80,000 or so distinct CDR3 sequences; roughly 40% were seen once. These data belong to a study of T cell repertoires in cytomegalovirus infection. Study overall: HLA-B-restricted CMV epitopes that are well studied were used alongside recently identified HLA-C-restricted ones. The public TCR beta signatures pointed to both CMV infection and matching HLA type.

Findings and limits, study-wide: The response measured ex vivo was dominated by TCR beta clonotypes (HLA-C-restricted and CMV-specific). Totalled public TCR beta family frequency picked out people who carried CMV plus the relevant HLA.

CDR3 length: 17 residues. V gave up 5 bases and J gave up 0 bases; unmatched junction bases: 11. Germline loops: CDR1 SEHNR, CDR2 FQNEAQ (reference sequence). The chain combines TRBV7-9 with TRBJ2-3, with 7 nucleotides matching TRBD2. This receptor was obtained from a human donor in good health (CMV status not recorded). Some clones in this sample may be carry-over from other donors' samples. Specimen: CD8+ T cells from cultured PBMCs, collected from culture after CMV antigen stimulation. The CDR3 DNA is TGTGCCAGCAGCGCGCGGGGGACTACCGGTAGCACAGATACGCAGTATTTT. Its translation is CASSARGTTGSTDTQYF.